This T cell receptor beta chain stems from a study of CD8 T cells in ankylosing spondylitis. The study, taken as a whole, reports: Matched synovial fluid from ankylosing spondylitis patients was reported to be enriched for disease-linked clones. In peripheral blood, disease-linked CD8+ clones occurred at relatively low frequencies. Within ankylosing spondylitis blood, a TCR beta motif made up of seven or eight highly homologous variants appeared to be characteristic.

This clonotype was seen only a few times. Its matching antigen is unknown. Quantitative 5'-RACE with molecular barcodes was used to make the TCR beta libraries. TCRdb ran MiXCR on the 5' RACE reads and lists one entry per CDR3 protein. The table includes under 200,000 distinct CDR3 sequences, more than 9% detected once. This receptor was obtained from a male donor with ankylosing spondylitis or in good health (not recorded which). The sequenced sample was blood, either unsorted or a sorted T cell fraction (not recorded which).

The DNA of the CDR3 is TGCAGTGCTACCACCGGACAGGGAATGGAGACCCAGTACTTC. Encoded protein: CSATTGQGMETQYF. This chain uses TRBV20-1 with TRBJ2-5, with 8 bases that match TRBD1. The CDR3 has 14 residues. J lost 5 bases, V lost 4 bases, and 9 bases had no gene match. From germline, CDR1 is DFQATT and CDR2 SNEGSKA (reference sequence).